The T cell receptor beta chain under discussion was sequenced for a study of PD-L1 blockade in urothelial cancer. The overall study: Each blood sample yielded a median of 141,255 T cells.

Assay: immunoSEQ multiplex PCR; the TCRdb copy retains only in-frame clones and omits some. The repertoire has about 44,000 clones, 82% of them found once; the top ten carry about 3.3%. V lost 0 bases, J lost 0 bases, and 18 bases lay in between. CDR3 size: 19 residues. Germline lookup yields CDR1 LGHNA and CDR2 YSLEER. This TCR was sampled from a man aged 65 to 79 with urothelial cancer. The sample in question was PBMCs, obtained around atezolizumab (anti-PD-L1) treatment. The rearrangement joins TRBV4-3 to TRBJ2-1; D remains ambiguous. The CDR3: CASSQDTTSGWSSYNEQFF. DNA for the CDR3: TGCGCCAGCAGCCAAGATACGACTTCCGGTTGGAGCTCCTACAATGAGCAGTTCTTC.